The T cell receptor (beta chain) under discussion was sequenced for a study of CXCR3 chemokines and chemotherapy response in bladder cancer. The CDR3 has 14 residues. V lost 7 bases and J lost 0, with 13 bases in between. At least ten counts were recorded for this clonotype. TCRdb reprocessed the PCR reads with MiXCR, giving one entry per CDR3 protein. The sample shows 8,000 to 10,000 distinct CDR3 sequences, under 25% of them seen only once. This sequence was found in a human donor with bladder cancer that did not respond to neoadjuvant chemotherapy. The sample was taken from a patient whose treatment included neoadjuvant chemotherapy. The chain joins TRBV12-3 or TRBV12-4 to TRBJ2-7; tentative D call: TRBD1 (6 bases). CDR3 coding DNA: TGTGCCAGCACTAAAAGGGGGACCTCCTACGAGCAGTACTTC. This encodes CASTKRGTSYEQYF.